A selection of T cell receptor beta chains follows, all from one sample in a study of patients and donors after allogeneic stem cell transplantation. TCRdb ran MiXCR on the RT-PCR reads and lists one entry per CDR3 protein. The repertoire has around 150,000 distinct CDR3 sequences, 37% of them found once; the top ten carry roughly 50%. Sequencing was performed on blood, either unsorted or a sorted T cell fraction (not recorded which). These receptors were taken from a human donor who was either an allogeneic HSCT recipient or a stem cell or donor lymphocyte infusion donor (not recorded which). It is not recorded whose cells these are; they may come from a transplant donor. The CDR3 runs from the conserved cysteine through the conserved F or W. Fields, in order: D gene, clone size, CDR3 length, J gene, V gene, CDR3 protein, CDR3 DNA. A D gene is named only where the DNA matches it firmly. Some rows mark clone size as missing; the rest say once, few, many or name a class of expanded clone.

>.|many|17|TRBJ1-1|TRBV4-2
CASSQDMVPGPNTEAFF
TGTGCCAGCAGCCAAGATATGGTTCCAGGCCCGAACACTGAAGCTTTCTTT
>.|few|18|TRBJ1-4|TRBV15
CATSTSGGTAATNEKLFF
TGTGCCACCAGCACCTCTGGAGGGACGGCGGCAACTAATGAAAAACTGTTTTTT
>TRBD1|.|14|TRBJ1-4|TRBV28
CASSLQGGGEKLFF
TGTGCCAGCAGTTTACAGGGGGGCGGGGAAAAACTGTTTTTT
>.|.|15|TRBJ1-5|TRBV6-2/TRBV6-3
CASNNPRGLGQPQHF
TGTGCCAGCAACAACCCCAGGGGCCTTGGACAGCCCCAGCATTTT
>.|.|14|TRBJ1-1|TRBV12-3/TRBV12-4
CASSLSSRGTEAFF
TGTGCCAGCAGTTTGTCCAGCCGGGGCACTGAAGCTTTCTTT
>.|.|14|TRBJ1-1|TRBV5-1
CASSLITMDTEAFF
TGCGCCAGCAGCTTGATTACTATGGACACTGAAGCTTTCTTT
>.|.|15|TRBJ2-3|TRBV9
CASSAGGVSTDTQYF
TGTGCCAGCAGCGCTGGAGGGGTAAGCACAGATACGCAGTATTTT
>.|.|15|TRBJ2-7|TRBV5-6
CASSSRGGQVHEQYF
TGTGCCAGCAGCTCAAGGGGGGGACAGGTCCACGAGCAGTACTTC
>TRBD2|.|13|TRBJ2-3|TRBV12-3/TRBV12-4
CASHPVAGDTQYF
TGTGCCAGCCACCCGGTAGCGGGAGATACGCAGTATTTT
>.|few|15|TRBJ1-6|TRBV12-3/TRBV12-4
CASRWTSSYNSPLHF
TGTGCCAGCAGGTGGACCAGCTCCTATAATTCACCCCTCCACTTT
>.|.|15|TRBJ2-3|TRBV5-1
CASSLAGTSTDTQYF
TGCGCCAGCAGCTTGGCCGGGACTAGCACAGATACGCAGTATTTT
>.|.|11|TRBJ2-3|TRBV30
CACRNSDTQYF
TGTGCCTGCCGAAACTCGGATACGCAGTATTTT